This T cell receptor beta chain appears in the sequencing data of a study of CD8+CD57+ T cells in acquired aplastic anemia. In the study overall: Sorted CD4+ and CD8+ cells yielded DNA averaging roughly 3.3 ug. Whole-study findings and limits: Researchers report that twenty-nine CD8+ CDR3 sequences appeared in both patients and controls. Patients and controls were not found to differ significantly in CD8+ Simpson's diversity.

Investigators profiled TCR beta VDJ and CDR3 from genomic DNA template. One entry per CDR3 protein results from TCRdb running MiXCR on the reads. The repertoire includes 200,000 to 250,000 distinct CDR3 sequences, around 50% of them detected once, and about 20% sits in the top ten. The CDR3 runs to 14 residues. Trimming cost V 3 bases and J 6 bases, with 12 bases left between them. Germline CDR1 and CDR2: SGHTA and FQGTGA. Before being chosen for sequencing, patients had shown CD8+CD57+ cell expansion by flow cytometry. Blood was sampled before the patients had received any therapy. This clonotype was counted at least ten times. The antigen is not known.

V is TRBV7-3 and J is TRBJ2-1; TRBD2 is a possible D gene (6 bases). The sample was sorted CD4+, CD8+, or CD8+CD57+ T cells (not recorded which) from PBMCs. The origin of this receptor is a human donor with aplastic anemia. The CDR3 DNA sequence: TGTGCCAGCAGCTTTTTTGGGGGGTCCAATGAGCAGTTCTTC. Encoded protein: CASSFFGGSNEQFF.